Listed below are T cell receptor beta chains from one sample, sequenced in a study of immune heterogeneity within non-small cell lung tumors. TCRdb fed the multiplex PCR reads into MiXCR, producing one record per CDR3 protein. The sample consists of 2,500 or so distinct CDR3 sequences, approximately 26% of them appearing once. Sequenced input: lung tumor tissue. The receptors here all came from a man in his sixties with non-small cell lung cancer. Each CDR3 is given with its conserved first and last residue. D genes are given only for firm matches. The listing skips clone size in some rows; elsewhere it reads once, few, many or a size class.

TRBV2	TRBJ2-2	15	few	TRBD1	CASRTGQGNTGELFF	TGTGCCAGCAGAACTGGACAGGGGAACACCGGGGAGCTGTTTTTT
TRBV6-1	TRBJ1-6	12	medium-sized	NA	CASSPGPGALHF	TGTGCCAGCAGTCCGGGCCCCGGGGCCCTCCACTTT
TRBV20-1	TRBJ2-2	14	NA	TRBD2	CSASKAGGPGELFF	TGCAGTGCTAGCAAGGCGGGAGGGCCCGGGGAGCTGTTTTTT
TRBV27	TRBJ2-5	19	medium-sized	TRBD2	CASSLFSGLAGLVGETQYF	TGTGCCAGCAGTTTATTTTCGGGACTAGCGGGGCTGGTTGGAGAGACCCAGTACTTC
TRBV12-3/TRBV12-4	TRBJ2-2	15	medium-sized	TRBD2	CASSTSGDNTGELFF	TGTGCCAGCAGTACTAGCGGGGACAACACCGGGGAGCTGTTTTTT
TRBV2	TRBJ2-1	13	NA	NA	CARSVQQDNEQFF	TGTGCAAGAAGTGTGCAGCAGGACAATGAGCAGTTCTTC
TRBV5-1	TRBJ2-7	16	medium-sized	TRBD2	CASRNTSGTSIYEQYF	TGCGCCAGCAGGAATACTTCCGGGACTAGTATTTACGAGCAGTACTTC
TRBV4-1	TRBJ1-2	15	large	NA	CASSQTGRESYGYTF	TGCGCCAGCAGCCAGACGGGACGGGAATCTTATGGCTACACCTTC
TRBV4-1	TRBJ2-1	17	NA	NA	CASSQSQGNQEYNEQFF	TGCGCCAGCAGCCAATCTCAGGGGAACCAGGAGTACAATGAGCAGTTCTTC
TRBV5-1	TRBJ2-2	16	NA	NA	CATSLVLGAATGELFF	TGCGCCACCAGCTTGGTTCTGGGGGCGGCCACCGGGGAGCTGTTTTTT
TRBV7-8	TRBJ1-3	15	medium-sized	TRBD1	CASSLNYRGLDTIYF	TGTGCCAGCAGCCTAAACTACAGGGGGCTAGACACCATATATTTT
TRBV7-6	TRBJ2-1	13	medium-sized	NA	CASSMDGNNEQFF	TGTGCCAGCAGCATGGACGGAAACAATGAGCAGTTCTTC
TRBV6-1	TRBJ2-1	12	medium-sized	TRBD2	CASKLAGDEQFF	TGTGCCAGCAAACTAGCGGGGGATGAGCAGTTCTTC
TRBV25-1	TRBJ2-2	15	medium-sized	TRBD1	CASRGQGAYTGELFF	TGTGCCAGCAGGGGACAGGGGGCGTACACCGGGGAGCTGTTTTTT
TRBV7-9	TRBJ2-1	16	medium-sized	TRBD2	CASSPGDSGIRNEQFF	TGTGCCAGCAGCCCAGGGGATAGCGGGATTAGGAATGAGCAGTTCTTC
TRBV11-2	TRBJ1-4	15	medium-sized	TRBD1	CASSLGQTTNEKLFF	TGTGCCAGCAGCTTGGGACAGACAACTAATGAAAAACTGTTTTTT
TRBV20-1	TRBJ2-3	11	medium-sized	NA	CSAEVEDTQYF	TGCAGTGCTGAGGTCGAGGATACGCAGTATTTT
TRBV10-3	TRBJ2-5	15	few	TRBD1	CAISDRDRRTETQYF	TGTGCCATCAGTGACCGGGACAGGAGGACTGAGACCCAGTACTTC
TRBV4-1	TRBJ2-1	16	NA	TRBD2	CASSQPLAGGSGEQFF	TGCGCCAGCAGCCAACCTCTAGCGGGAGGGTCGGGTGAGCAGTTCTTC
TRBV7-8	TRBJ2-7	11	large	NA	CASSLGLEQYF	TGTGCCAGCAGCTTAGGTCTCGAGCAGTACTTC
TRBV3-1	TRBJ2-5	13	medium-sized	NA	CASSQDQGQTQYF	TGTGCCAGCAGCCAAGATCAGGGGCAGACCCAGTACTTC
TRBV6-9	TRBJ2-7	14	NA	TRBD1	CASSYRDSLLEQYF	TGTGCCAGCAGTTATCGGGACAGCTTACTTGAGCAGTACTTC
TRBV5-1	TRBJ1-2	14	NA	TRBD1	CARSLARTGAVYTF	TGCGCCAGAAGCTTGGCCAGGACAGGGGCCGTCTACACCTTC
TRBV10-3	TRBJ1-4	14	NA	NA	CAISPGAGEEKLFF	TGTGCCATCAGCCCGGGGGCGGGAGAAGAAAAACTGTTTTTT
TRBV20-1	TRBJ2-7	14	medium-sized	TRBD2	CSANTGLGNYEQYF	TGCAGTGCTAATACGGGACTAGGGAACTACGAGCAGTACTTC
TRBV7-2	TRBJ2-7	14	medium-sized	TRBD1	CASRPTGGQYEQYF	TGTGCCAGCAGGCCGACAGGGGGGCAATACGAGCAGTACTTC
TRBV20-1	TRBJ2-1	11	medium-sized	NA	CSAPWGYEQFF	TGCAGTGCTCCCTGGGGCTATGAGCAGTTCTTC
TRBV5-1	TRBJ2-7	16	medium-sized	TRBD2	CASSAGASGRSYEQYF	TGCGCCAGCAGCGCGGGGGCTAGCGGGAGATCCTACGAGCAGTACTTC
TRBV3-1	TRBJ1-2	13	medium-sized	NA	CASSPTPLYGYTF	TGTGCCAGCAGCCCAACCCCCCTCTATGGCTACACCTTC
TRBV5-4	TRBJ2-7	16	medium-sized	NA	CASSSGLRGPSYEQYF	TGTGCCAGCAGCTCGGGCCTGCGGGGGCCCTCCTACGAGCAGTACTTC
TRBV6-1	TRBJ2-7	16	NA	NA	CASSEVGGLSSYEEYF	TGTGCCAGCAGTGAAGTTGGCGGTCTAAGCTCATACGAGGAGTACTTC
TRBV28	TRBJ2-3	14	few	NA	CASSFLAGTDKQYF	NA
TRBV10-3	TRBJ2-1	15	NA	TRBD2	CTMSDRGRKYNEQFF	TGTACCATGAGTGACCGCGGGAGGAAATACAATGAGCAGTTCTTC
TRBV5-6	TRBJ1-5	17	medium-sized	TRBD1	CASSLFRDSYSNQPQHF	TGTGCCAGCAGCTTGTTCCGGGACAGCTATAGCAATCAGCCCCAGCATTTT
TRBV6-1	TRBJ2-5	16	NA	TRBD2	CASSSRLAGVGETQYF	TGTGCCAGCAGTTCCCGACTAGCGGGAGTGGGGGAGACCCAGTACTTC
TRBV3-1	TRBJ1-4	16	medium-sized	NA	CASSQEEGQLDEKLFF	TGTGCCAGCAGCCAAGAGGAGGGGCAATTGGATGAAAAACTGTTTTTT
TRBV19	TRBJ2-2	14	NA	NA	CANTRETKNGELFF	TGTGCCAATACCCGTGAAACTAAAAACGGGGAGCTGTTTTTT
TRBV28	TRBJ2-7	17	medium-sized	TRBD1	CASSFGVVRQGSYEQYF	TGTGCCAGCAGTTTCGGTGTCGTCAGACAGGGATCCTACGAGCAGTACTTC
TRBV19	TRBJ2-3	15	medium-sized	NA	CASSILDGRTDTQYF	TGTGCCAGTAGTATTCTGGACGGACGCACAGATACGCAGTATTTT
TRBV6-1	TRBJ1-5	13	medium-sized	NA	CASSFRGEQPQHF	TGTGCCAGCAGTTTCAGGGGCGAGCAGCCCCAGCATTTT
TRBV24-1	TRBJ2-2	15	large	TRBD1	CATSDTGEFTGELFF	TGTGCCACCAGTGATACAGGGGAATTCACCGGGGAGCTGTTTTTT
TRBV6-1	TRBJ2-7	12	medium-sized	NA	CASSFLGGEQYF	TGTGCCAGCAGTTTCCTAGGGGGTGAGCAGTACTTC
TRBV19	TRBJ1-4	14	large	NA	CASSMRGDNEKLFF	TGTGCCAGTAGTATGAGAGGAGATAATGAAAAACTGTTTTTT
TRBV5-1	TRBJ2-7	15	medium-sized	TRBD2	CASSFLGTSGNEQYF	TGCGCCAGCAGCTTCTTAGGGACTAGCGGGAACGAGCAGTACTTC
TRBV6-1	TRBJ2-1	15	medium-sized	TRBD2	CASSLGGGSEYEQFF	TGTGCCAGCAGCCTCGGCGGCGGGAGTGAGTATGAGCAGTTCTTC
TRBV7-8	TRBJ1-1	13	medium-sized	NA	CASSLVWRTEAFF	TGTGCCAGCAGCTTAGTATGGCGCACTGAAGCTTTCTTT
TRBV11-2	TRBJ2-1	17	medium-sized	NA	CASSPPGVEERYNEQFF	TGTGCCAGCAGCCCCCCCGGGGTAGAGGAAAGGTACAATGAGCAGTTCTTC
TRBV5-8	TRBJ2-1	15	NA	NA	CSSSLGGPSYNEQFF	TGTTCCAGCAGCTTGGGGGGACCCTCCTACAATGAGCAGTTCTTC
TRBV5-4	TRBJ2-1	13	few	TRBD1	CASSGQGLNEQFF	TGTGCCAGCAGCGGACAGGGTTTGAATGAGCAGTTCTTC
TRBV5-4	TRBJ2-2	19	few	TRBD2	CASSPRRLSGSRNTGELFF	TGTGCCAGCAGCCCCCGTAGGCTTAGCGGGAGTAGAAACACCGGGGAGCTGTTTTTT
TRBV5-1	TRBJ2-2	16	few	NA	CASSSRGGVDTGELFF	TGCGCCAGCAGCTCACGTGGCGGGGTGGACACCGGGGAGCTGTTTTTT
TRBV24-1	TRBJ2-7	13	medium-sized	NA	CATSVGASGEQYF	TGTGCCACCAGTGTCGGGGCGTCGGGAGAGCAGTACTTC
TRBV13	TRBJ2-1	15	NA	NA	CASSLRGKSYNEQFF	TGTGCCAGCAGCCTGCGGGGCAAGTCCTACAATGAGCAGTTCTTC
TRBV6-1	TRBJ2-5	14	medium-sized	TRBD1	CASSPGTGIETQYF	TGTGCCAGCAGCCCCGGGACAGGAATCGAGACCCAGTACTTC
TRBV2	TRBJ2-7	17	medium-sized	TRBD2	CALLESRGDEEFYEQYF	TGTGCCCTCCTAGAGAGTCGGGGGGATGAGGAATTCTACGAGCAGTACTTC